This paragraph covers one T cell receptor beta chain sequence. Its antigen remains unidentified. The sample is drawn from a study of vaccination and CD4 T cells after COVID-19. In the study overall: Stimulation of the cells used overlapping spike peptide pools from SARS-CoV-2 and from the common cold coronaviruses HCoV-NL63, HCoV-OC43 and HCoV-229E. General study results and limits: For convalescent patients, 304 of the 307 vaccine-specific clones analyzed were classified as spike mono-reactive.

Cultured CD4+ T cells had their DNA profiled by the Oncomine TCR Beta short-read assay. TCRdb used MiXCR to reprocess the PCR reads, holding one entry per CDR3 protein. The sample has roughly 7,500 distinct CDR3 sequences, around 70% seen once. The trim removed 7 bases at V and 3 bases at J, leaving 6 bases unmatched. The CDR3 is 13 residues long. CDR1 and CDR2 from the germline V gene are DFQATT and SNEGSKA (reference sequence). Treatment here: roughly ten-day PBMC culture with coronavirus spike peptide pools or control peptides (ViraFEST assay). Peptide pools at roughly 10 ug/ml and IL-2 at 8 to 10 IU/ml were added to cultures of around 1.9 million PBMCs per well.

The receptor comes from a human donor who had recovered from COVID-19. The specimen sequenced was CD4+ T cells from blood, cultured in vitro. This chain connects TRBV20-1 to TRBJ2-3; 8 nucleotides align to TRBD2. The CDR3 sequence: CSVTGLVTDTQYF. As DNA, the CDR3 is TGCAGTGTTACGGGACTAGTGACAGATACGCAGTATTTT.